This T cell receptor (beta chain) was observed in a study of blood T cells in healthy people across ages. Study-wide results and limits: Unsorted PBMC material precluded a definitive naive versus antigen-experienced comparison. It was held that the diversity estimates obtained from one million T cells were underestimates.

Remarks on this clonotype: Its antigen is not known.

The CDR3 consists of 15 residues. Per germline, CDR1 MDHEN and CDR2 SYDVKM. V dropped 5 bases and J dropped 5 bases, with 16 bases sitting between them. Sample-barcoded 5' priming and a J-beta primer mix drove a second PCR of about 6 to 12 cycles. TCRdb processed the 5' RACE reads anew with MiXCR; each CDR3 protein has one entry. The sample carries around 1,900,000 distinct CDR3 sequences, approximately 40% recorded once. The sequencing input was blood. The sequence was obtained from a human donor in good health. This chain links TRBV28 with TRBJ2-1; D remains unclear. This chain's CDR3 is CASSPLENIHNEQFF. CDR3 bases: TGTGCCAGCAGTCCCCTTGAAAATATACACAATGAGCAGTTCTTC.